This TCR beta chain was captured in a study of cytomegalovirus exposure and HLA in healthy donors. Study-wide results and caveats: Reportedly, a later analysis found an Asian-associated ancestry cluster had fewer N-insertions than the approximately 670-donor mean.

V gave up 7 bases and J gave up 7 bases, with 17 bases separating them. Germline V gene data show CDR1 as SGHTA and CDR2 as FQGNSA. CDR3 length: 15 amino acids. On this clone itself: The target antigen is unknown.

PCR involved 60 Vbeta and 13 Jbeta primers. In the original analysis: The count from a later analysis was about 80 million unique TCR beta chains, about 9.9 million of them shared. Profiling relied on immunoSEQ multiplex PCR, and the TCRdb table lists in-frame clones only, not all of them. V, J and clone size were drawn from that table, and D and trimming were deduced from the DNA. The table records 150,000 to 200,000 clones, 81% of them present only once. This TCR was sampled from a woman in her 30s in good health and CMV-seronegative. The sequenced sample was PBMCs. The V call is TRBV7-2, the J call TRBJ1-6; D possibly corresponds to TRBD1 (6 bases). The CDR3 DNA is TGTGCCAGCACCTTGGTAGGGACAAACAATTCACCCCTCCACTTT. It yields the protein CASTLVGTNNSPLHF.